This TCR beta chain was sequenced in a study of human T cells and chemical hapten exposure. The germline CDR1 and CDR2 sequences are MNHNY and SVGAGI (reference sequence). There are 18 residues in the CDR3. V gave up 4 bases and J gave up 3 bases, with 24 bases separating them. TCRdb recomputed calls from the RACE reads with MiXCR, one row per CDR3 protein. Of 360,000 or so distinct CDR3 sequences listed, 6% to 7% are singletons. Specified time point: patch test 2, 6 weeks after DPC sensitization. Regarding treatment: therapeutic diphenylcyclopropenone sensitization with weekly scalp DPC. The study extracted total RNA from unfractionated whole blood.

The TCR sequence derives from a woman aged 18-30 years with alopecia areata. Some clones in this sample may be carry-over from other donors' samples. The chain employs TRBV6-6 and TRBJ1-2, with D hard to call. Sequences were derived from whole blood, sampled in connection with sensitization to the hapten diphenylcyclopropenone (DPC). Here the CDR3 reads CASSFLTPTRRGHYGYTF. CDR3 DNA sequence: TGTGCCAGCAGTTTCCTCACACCGACCCGCCGGGGTCACTATGGCTACACCTTC.